This entry concerns a single TCR beta chain. This specimen comes from a study of blood T cell repertoires in COVID-19. This CDR3 has 15 amino acids. In germline, CDR1 is SQVTM, CDR2 ANQGSEA. V lost 5 bases, J lost 7 bases, and 12 bases stayed unmatched. TCRdb's copy holds only in-frame clones and misses some; the assay was immunoSEQ multiplex PCR. The profile shows 400,000 to 500,000 clones, roughly 90% of them singletons. Before being deemed recovered, Cohort 3 donors had two negative PCRs, clearance, or symptom resolution. The sequencing sample was made of PBMCs or T cells enriched from blood (not recorded which). V usage is TRBV29-1 and J usage is TRBJ2-7, with TRBD2 matching over 12 bases. The receptor comes from a woman aged 35 to 49 who had recovered from COVID-19. CDR3 in amino acids: CSVTGLAGPRREQYF. CDR3 in DNA: TGCAGCGTTACCGGACTAGCGGGACCACGGAGAGAGCAGTACTTC.